The next 21 T cell receptor beta chains were all read from a single sample in a study of cytomegalovirus exposure and HLA in healthy donors. PCR involved 60 Vbeta and 13 Jbeta primers. The method was immunoSEQ multiplex PCR; TCRdb's version includes in-frame clones alone and lacks a portion of them. The sample lists some 120,000 clones, around three quarters occurring once. Material: PBMCs. The receptors derive from a man aged 25 to 45 in good health and CMV-seropositive.

This clone has more than one count but fewer than ten. V is TRBV7-2 and J is TRBJ2-7, with D maybe TRBD2 (5 bases). Germline values: CDR1 SGHTA, CDR2 FQGNSA. The V end lost 4 bases, the J end lost 0 bases, and 22 bases lay between the germline ends. The CDR3 runs to 18 residues. Written as DNA, the CDR3 is TGTGCCAGCAGCTCAACGAAAAACGGGATTCTGAGCTCCTACGAGCAGTACTTC. Residues: CASSSTKNGILSSYEQYF.

CDR3 DNA sequence: TGTGCTAGTGGTCTCGACTCCAACTATCGAGAGCTGTTTTTT. It specifies CASGLDSNYRELFF. The chain is built from TRBV12-5 and TRBJ2-2; D unclear. Trimming cost V 5 bases and J 11 bases, with 18 bases left between them. The CDR3 runs 14 residues. Germline V gene sequence: CDR1 LGHNT, CDR2 FRNRAP.

The J gene is TRBJ1-3, the V gene TRBV9; 8 positions agree with TRBD1. This CDR3 comprises 14 residues. V lost 3 bases to trimming and J lost 6 bases; unmatched junction nucleotides: 5. The germline V gene has CDR1 SGDLS and CDR2 YYNGEE. This CDR3 reads CASSAGTGENTIYF. CDR3 DNA sequence: TGTGCCAGCAGCGCCGGGACAGGCGAAAACACCATATATTTT.

The J gene is TRBJ2-7, the V gene TRBV7-6, with a tentative D call TRBD2 (5 bases). CDR3 length: 15 residues. The V and J ends lost 3 bases and 5 bases respectively, with 17 bases between them. CDR1 and CDR2 from the germline V gene are SGHVS and FNYEAQ. The CDR3 sequence: CASSFDPRGIDEQYF. The CDR3 coding sequence is TGTGCCAGCAGCTTCGACCCTCGAGGGATCGACGAGCAGTACTTC.

J is TRBJ1-2 and V is TRBV28; weak D call: TRBD1 (6 bases). This CDR3 has 15 amino acids. Germline loops: CDR1 MDHEN, CDR2 SYDVKM. Trimming cost V 5 bases and J 8 bases, with 21 bases left between them. The CDR3 loop reads CASSPSGAGEYGYTF. In DNA form, the CDR3 reads TGTGCCAGCAGTCCATCAGGGGCTGGGGAATACGGCTACACCTTC.

V usage is TRBV2 and J usage is TRBJ1-1; no definite D call. Per germline, CDR1 SNHLY and CDR2 FYNNEI. Trimming took off 4 bases at V and 4 bases at J, with 13 bases between the two ends. This CDR3 region has 14 residues. CDR3 in DNA: TGTGCCAGCAGTGGCAAGGGTGGAGGCACTGAAGCTTTCTTT. As protein: CASSGKGGGTEAFF.

The chain combines TRBV2 with TRBJ2-5; 9 positions agree with TRBD2. Germline V gives CDR1 SNHLY, CDR2 FYNNEI. The CDR3 is 16 residues long. V was pared by 4 bases and J by 5 bases, with 11 bases of the junction left unmatched. This chain's CDR3 is CASSANSGSWWETQYF. CDR3 DNA sequence: TGTGCCAGCAGTGCCAATAGCGGGAGCTGGTGGGAGACCCAGTACTTC. The full variable domain, completed using reference TRBV2 and TRBJ2-5, is EPEVTQTPSHQVTQMGQEVILRCVPISNHLYFYWYRQILGQKVEFLVSFYNNEISEKSEIFDDQFSVERPDGSNFTLKIRSTKLEDSAMYFCASSANSGSWWETQYFGPGTRLLVL.

The rearrangement joins TRBV4-1 to TRBJ2-2, with TRBD1 matching 10 bases. V shed 3 bases, J shed 5 bases, and the junction held 6 bases outside the gene matches. Germline lookup yields CDR1 MGHRA and CDR2 YSYEKL. CDR3 length equals 16 residues. This CDR3 reads CASSQNRDRGTGELFF. Written as DNA, the CDR3 is TGCGCCAGCAGCCAGAACCGGGACAGGGGTACCGGGGAGCTGTTTTTT.

This chain links TRBV28 with TRBJ2-7; 10 bases agree with TRBD1. In germline, CDR1 is MDHEN, CDR2 SYDVKM. Trimming at V came to 3 bases and at J to 5 bases, leaving 7 bases not matched to a gene. The CDR3 is made up of 15 amino acids. DNA for the CDR3: TGTGCCAGCAGTTTTCGGGGACAGGGGTATAACGAGCAGTACTTC. This encodes CASSFRGQGYNEQYF.

The V call is TRBV28, the J call TRBJ2-5, with 7 bases fitting TRBD2. This CDR3 comprises 15 residues. J lost 5 bases, V lost 2 bases, and 8 bases had no gene match. Germline CDR1 MDHEN, CDR2 SYDVKM. DNA for the CDR3: TGTGCCAGCAGTTTAGGGGCTAGCGGTGGGGAGACCCAGTACTTC. This sequence encodes CASSLGASGGETQYF.

The chain has TRBV5-1 and TRBJ1-1; TRBD1 matches 8 bases. This CDR3 is built from 15 residues. Germline-derived CDR1 and CDR2 are SGHRS and YFSETQ. V lost 4 bases and J lost 3; bases outside the gene matches: 8. DNA for the CDR3: TGCGCCAGCAGCAGATTCGACAGGGGAGACACTGAAGCTTTCTTT. This translates into CASSRFDRGDTEAFF.

The chain links TRBV7-9 to TRBJ1-2; 7 positions match TRBD1. Germline CDR1 reads SEHNR; CDR2 reads FQNEAQ (reference sequence). The trim removed 6 bases at V and 3 bases at J, leaving 4 bases unmatched. This CDR3 contains 13 residues. The CDR3 loop reads CASRPTGDYGYTF. In nucleotides, the CDR3 is TGTGCCAGCAGGCCTACAGGGGACTATGGCTACACCTTC.

The chain has TRBV11-2 and TRBJ2-7; no reliable D call. Between the trimmed V and J ends, which lost 1 base and 0 bases, there was a span of 10 bases. Germline V gene lookup returns CDR1 SGHAT and CDR2 FQNNGV. The CDR3 spans 15 residues. In DNA form, the CDR3 reads TGTGCCAGCAGCTTAGGAGGTTACACCTCCTACGAGCAGTACTTC. Its translation: CASSLGGYTSYEQYF.

This clone showed up just once. V usage is TRBV4-1 and J usage is TRBJ2-3, with D possibly TRBD2 on 6 matching bases. There are 18 residues in the CDR3. Germline V CDR1 and CDR2: MGHRA, YSYEKL. The V gene lost 1 base and the J gene lost 1 base, with 18 bases spanning the gap. The CDR3 protein is CASSQGDLGLSRTDTQYF. The CDR3 nucleotides are TGCGCCAGCAGCCAAGGAGACCTGGGACTTTCTCGCACAGATACGCAGTATTTT.

This clone was seen a handful of times. This sequence joins TRBV4-2 and TRBJ2-7, with D hard to call. Germline values: CDR1 LGHNA, CDR2 YNFKEQ. V lost 0 bases and J lost 3, with 6 bases in between. The CDR3 has 13 amino acids. The CDR3 nucleotides are TGTGCCAGCAGCCAAGATGGGCTCTACGAGCAGTACTTC. Translation gives CASSQDGLYEQYF.

Only a few counts were recorded for this clone. The junction departs from germline at one end; a sequencing error may be responsible. The genes are TRBV4-2 and TRBJ2-6; 7 nucleotides align to TRBD2. There are 19 residues in the CDR3. Germline-derived CDR1 and CDR2 are LGHNA and YNFKEQ. The CDR3 spells CASSQEAGNREPGANGLTF. In nucleotides, the CDR3 is TGTGCCAGCAGCCAAGAAGCGGGGAATAGGGAGCCCGGGGCCAACGGCCTGACTTTC.

On this clone itself: An end of the junction does not agree with germline; a read error may underlie this. This chain uses TRBV7-9 with TRBJ1-2, with D uncertain. The CDR3 has 11 residues. The germline V gene has CDR1 SEHNR and CDR2 FQNEAQ (reference sequence). The CDR3 is CSSTPPYGYTF. The DNA of the CDR3 is TGTTCCAGCACCCCTCCCTATGGCTACACCTTC.

The chain has TRBV4-2 and TRBJ2-7, with D perhaps TRBD2 (7 bases). Trimming removed 3 bases at V and 2 bases at J, with 11 bases between. The germline CDR1 and CDR2 sequences are LGHNA and YNFKEQ. CDR3 size: 14 residues. The CDR3 protein is CASSHTGGPYEQYF. CDR3 coding DNA: TGTGCCAGCAGCCACACGGGGGGCCCCTACGAGCAGTACTTC.

This clone was detected once. The gene calls are TRBV6-5 and TRBJ2-2, with TRBD1 matching 9 bases. The V segment lost 5 bases and the J segment 14 bases; nucleotides outside the gene matches: 12. The V gene's germline CDR1 is MNHEY and CDR2 SVGAGI. The CDR3 loop spans 14 amino acids. CDR3 nucleotides: TGTGCCAGCAGTCGGGACAGGGTTTCTGGTAGACTGTTTTTT. Translated: CASSRDRVSGRLFF.

This chain uses TRBV7-8 with TRBJ2-7, with 14 bases matching TRBD2. With V trimmed by 8 bases and J by 0 bases, 18 bases remained unmatched. Germline V gene sequence: CDR1 SGHVS, CDR2 FQNEAQ. The CDR3 is made up of 20 amino acids. The CDR3 DNA sequence: TGTGCCAGCGGCCCGGGACTAGCGGGAGCTGAACCTCTCACCTCCTACGAGCAGTACTTC. As protein: CASGPGLAGAEPLTSYEQYF.

The chain combines TRBV21-1 with TRBJ2-7; the table's D call, TRBD1, has no DNA check behind it. TRBV21-1 is designated a pseudogene. The CDR3 totals 16 residues. The CDR3 loop is CASSKGKQGWNREQYF. Here the CDR3 DNA reads TGTGCCAGCAGCAAAGGAAAACAGGGATGGAATCGGGAGCAGTACTTC.